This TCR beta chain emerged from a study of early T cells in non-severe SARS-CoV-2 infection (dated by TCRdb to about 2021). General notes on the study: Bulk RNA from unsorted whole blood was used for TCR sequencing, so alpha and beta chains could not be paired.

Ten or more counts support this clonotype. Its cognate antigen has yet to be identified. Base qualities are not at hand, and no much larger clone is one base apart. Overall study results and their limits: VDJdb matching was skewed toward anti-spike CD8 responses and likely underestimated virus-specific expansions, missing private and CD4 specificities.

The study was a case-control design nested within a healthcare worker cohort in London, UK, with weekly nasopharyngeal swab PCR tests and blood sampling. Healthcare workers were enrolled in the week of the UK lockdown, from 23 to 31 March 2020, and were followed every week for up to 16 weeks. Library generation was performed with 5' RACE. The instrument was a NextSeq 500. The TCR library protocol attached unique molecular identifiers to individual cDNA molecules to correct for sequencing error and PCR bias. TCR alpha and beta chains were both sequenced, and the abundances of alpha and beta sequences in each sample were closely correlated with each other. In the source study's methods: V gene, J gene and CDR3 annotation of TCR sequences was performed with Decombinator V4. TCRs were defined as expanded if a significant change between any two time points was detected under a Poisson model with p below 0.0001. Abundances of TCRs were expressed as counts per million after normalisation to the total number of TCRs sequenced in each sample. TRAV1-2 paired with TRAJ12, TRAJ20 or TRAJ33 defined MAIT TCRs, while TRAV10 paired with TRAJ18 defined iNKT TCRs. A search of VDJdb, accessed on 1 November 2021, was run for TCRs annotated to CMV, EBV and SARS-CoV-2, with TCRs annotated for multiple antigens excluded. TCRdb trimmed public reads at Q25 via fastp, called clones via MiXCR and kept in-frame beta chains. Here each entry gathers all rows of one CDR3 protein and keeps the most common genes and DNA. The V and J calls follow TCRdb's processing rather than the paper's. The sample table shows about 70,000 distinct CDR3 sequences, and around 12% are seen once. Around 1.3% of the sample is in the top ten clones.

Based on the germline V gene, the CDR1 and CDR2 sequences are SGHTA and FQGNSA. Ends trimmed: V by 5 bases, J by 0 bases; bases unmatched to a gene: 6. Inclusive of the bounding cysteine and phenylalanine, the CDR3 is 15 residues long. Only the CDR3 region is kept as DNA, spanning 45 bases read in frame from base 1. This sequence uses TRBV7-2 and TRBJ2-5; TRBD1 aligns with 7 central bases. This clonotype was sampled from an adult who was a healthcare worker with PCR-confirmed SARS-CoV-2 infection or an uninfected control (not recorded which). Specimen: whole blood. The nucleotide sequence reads TGTGCCAGCAGCCTGCTCGGGACAGACCAAGAGACCCAGTACTTC. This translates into CASSLLGTDQETQYF.